The present T cell receptor (beta chain) was sequenced within a study of siplizumab effects on memory and regulatory T cells. The study's findings and limits: Sequences below about 10^-5 frequency were poorly captured. As a result, only a minor fraction of alloreactive clones mapped to unstimulated subsets. Mean Treg-derived proportions of mappable alloreactive CD4+ clones were around 70% for siplizumab and less than 35% for controls.

CDR1 and CDR2 (germline): WSHSY, SAAADI. V trimming: 3 bases; J trimming: 3 bases; junction bases outside the gene matches: 10. The CDR3 has 16 amino acids. Clones were sequenced by immunoSEQ multiplex PCR, and TCRdb holds only the in-frame ones, with some missing. The table has some 56,000 clones, 95% to 98% seen once. Comments on this clone: Its antigen is not identified.

Sequencing was carried out using naive CD8+ T cells sorted from blood. The genes are TRBV10-2 and TRBJ2-7, with TRBD1 matching over 8 bases. This receptor was taken from a human donor in good health. The DNA for the CDR3 is TGCGCCAGCAGTGAAACCTTACGGACAGGGCGCTACGAGCAGTACTTC. It encodes CASSETLRTGRYEQYF.